This T cell receptor (beta chain) derives from a study of OX40 agonist ivuxolimab in advanced cancers. Study context: Intravenous ivuxolimab at 0.01 to 10 mg/kg was given to patients every 2 weeks. Two cutaneous melanoma patients and one hepatocellular carcinoma patient, three in all, had partial responses. Study outcomes and limitations: Researchers report that CD8+ T cells had, on average, more expanded clones than CD4+.

This clone has only one observation. The antigen is not known. Germline V gene lookup returns CDR1 MNHEY and CDR2 SMNVEV (reference sequence). The ends were cut back, 6 bases at V and 1 base at J, with 12 bases in the middle. The CDR3 contains 14 residues. TCRdb's copy holds only in-frame clones and misses some; the assay was immunoSEQ multiplex PCR. The repertoire holds some 32,000 clones, with 80% to 85% as singletons. The genes are TRBV27 and TRBJ1-1; D ambiguous. Here the sequenced sample was CD4+ or CD8+ T cells sorted from blood, taken in a trial of the OX40 agonist ivuxolimab. The receptor's source is an adult with an advanced solid tumor such as melanoma, head and neck, liver or kidney cancer. CDR3 in DNA: TGTGCCAGCAGCCATGACACAGCGAACACTGAAGCTTTCTTT. This translates into CASSHDTANTEAFF.